This record concerns one T cell receptor (beta chain) sequence. Germline V gene data show CDR1 as MNHNS and CDR2 as SASEGT. V lost 1 base to trimming and J lost 8 bases, with 11 bases between them. The CDR3 loop spans 13 amino acids. The source material, RNA transcripts, was used to amplify TCR beta CDR3 regions. The HTBI set primed first-round TCR CDR3 RT-PCR. In TCRdb, the multiplex PCR reads were re-called with MiXCR into one record per CDR3 protein. This sample carries approximately 740,000 distinct CDR3 sequences, 14% of them seen once, and the ten largest clones take about 10%. This entry belongs to a study of T cells in Graves' hyperthyroidism and ophthalmopathy.

Sequenced input: blood. V and J are TRBV6-1 and TRBJ1-2; D perhaps matches TRBD1 (5 bases). This receptor was identified in a woman in her late teens or twenties with Graves' hyperthyroidism. CDR3 DNA: TGTGCCAGCAGTGAAGGCCAGGGTGGAGGCTACACCTTC. Protein: CASSEGQGGGYTF.